This TCR beta chain was obtained from a study of cytomegalovirus exposure and HLA in healthy donors. Study conclusions and caveats: Roughly 170 TCR beta chains were listed as cytomegalovirus-associated. As a later analysis revealed, most CMV-associated TCR beta chains appeared HLA-restricted. According to reports, the classifier identified cytomegalovirus status with high specificity and sensitivity.

Researchers ran the PCR with 60 Vbeta and 13 Jbeta primers. Method: immunoSEQ multiplex PCR; TCRdb's copy keeps in-frame clones and lacks some. The sample contains some 200,000 clones, 77% of which appear only once. This CDR3 comprises 14 residues. Germline values: CDR1 SGDLS, CDR2 YYNGEE. The ends were cut back, 4 bases at V and 1 base at J, with 11 bases in the middle. In regard to this clone: What it binds is unknown.

Sequenced sample: PBMCs. This rearrangement joins TRBV9 to TRBJ1-2; D is perhaps TRBD1 (6 bases). The clonotype comes from a woman aged 60-70 years in good health and CMV-seropositive. The CDR3: CASSPGGLNYGYTF. The CDR3 DNA follows: TGTGCCAGCAGCCCGGGGGGGCTTAACTATGGCTACACCTTC.